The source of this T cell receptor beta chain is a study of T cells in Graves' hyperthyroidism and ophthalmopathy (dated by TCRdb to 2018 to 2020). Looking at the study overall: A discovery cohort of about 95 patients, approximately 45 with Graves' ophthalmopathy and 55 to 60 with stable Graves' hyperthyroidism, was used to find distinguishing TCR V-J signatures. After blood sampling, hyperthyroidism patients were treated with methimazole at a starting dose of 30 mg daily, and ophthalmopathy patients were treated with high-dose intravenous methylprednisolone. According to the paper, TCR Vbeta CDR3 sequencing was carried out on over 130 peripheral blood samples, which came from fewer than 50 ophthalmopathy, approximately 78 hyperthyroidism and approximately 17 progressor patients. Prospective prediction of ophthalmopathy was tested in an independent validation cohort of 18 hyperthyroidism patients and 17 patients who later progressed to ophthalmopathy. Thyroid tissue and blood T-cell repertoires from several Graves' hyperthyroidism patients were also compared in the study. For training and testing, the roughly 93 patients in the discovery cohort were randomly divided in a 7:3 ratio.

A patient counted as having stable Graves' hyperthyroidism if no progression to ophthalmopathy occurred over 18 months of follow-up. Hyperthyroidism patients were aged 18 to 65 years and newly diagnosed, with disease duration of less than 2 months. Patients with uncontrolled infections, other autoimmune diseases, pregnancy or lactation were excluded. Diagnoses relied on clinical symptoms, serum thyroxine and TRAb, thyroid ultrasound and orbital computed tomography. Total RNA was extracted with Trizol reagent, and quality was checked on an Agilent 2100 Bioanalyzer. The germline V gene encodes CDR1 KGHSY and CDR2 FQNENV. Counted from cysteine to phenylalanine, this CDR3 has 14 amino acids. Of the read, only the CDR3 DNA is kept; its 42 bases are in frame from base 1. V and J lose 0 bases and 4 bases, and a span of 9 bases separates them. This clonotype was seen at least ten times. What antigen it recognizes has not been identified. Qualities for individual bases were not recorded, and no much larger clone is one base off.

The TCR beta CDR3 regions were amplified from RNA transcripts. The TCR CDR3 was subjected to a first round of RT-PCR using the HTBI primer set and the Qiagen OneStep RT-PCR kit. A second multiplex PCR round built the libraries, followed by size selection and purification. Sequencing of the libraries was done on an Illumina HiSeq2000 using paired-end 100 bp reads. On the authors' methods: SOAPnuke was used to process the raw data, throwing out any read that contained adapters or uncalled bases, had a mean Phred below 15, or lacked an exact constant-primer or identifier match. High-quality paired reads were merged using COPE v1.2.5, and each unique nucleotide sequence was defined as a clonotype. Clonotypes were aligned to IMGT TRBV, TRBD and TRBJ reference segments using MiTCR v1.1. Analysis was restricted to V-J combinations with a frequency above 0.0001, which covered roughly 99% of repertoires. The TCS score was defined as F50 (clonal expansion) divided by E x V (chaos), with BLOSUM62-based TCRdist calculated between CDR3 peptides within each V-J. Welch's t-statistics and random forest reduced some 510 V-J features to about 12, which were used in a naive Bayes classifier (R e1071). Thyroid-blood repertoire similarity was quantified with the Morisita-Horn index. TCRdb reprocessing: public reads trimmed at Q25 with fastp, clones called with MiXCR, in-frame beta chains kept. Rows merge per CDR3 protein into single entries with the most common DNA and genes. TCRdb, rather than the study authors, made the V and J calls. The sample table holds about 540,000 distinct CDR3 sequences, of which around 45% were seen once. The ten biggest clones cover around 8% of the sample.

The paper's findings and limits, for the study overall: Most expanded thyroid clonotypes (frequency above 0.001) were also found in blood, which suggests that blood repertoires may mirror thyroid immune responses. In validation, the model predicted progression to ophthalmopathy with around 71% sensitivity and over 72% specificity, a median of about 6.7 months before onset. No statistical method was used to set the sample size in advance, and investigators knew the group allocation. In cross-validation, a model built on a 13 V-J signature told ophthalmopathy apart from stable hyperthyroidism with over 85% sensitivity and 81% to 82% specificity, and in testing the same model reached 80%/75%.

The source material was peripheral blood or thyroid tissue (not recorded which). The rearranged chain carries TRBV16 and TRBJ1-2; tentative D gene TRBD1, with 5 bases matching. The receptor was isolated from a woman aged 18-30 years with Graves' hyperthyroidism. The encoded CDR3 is CASSQSRQSYGYTF. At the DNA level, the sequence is TGTGCCAGCAGCCAATCTCGACAGTCCTATGGCTACACCTTC. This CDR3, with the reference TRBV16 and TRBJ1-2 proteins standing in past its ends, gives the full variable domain GEEVAQTPKHLVRGEGQKAKLYCAPIKGHSYVFWYQQVLKNEFKFLISFQNENVFDETGMPKERFSAKCLPNSPCSLEIQATKLEDSAVYFCASSQSRQSYGYTFGSGTRLTVV.